These T cell receptor beta chains were read from a single sample in a study of T-cell memory formation after mild COVID-19. One entry per CDR3 protein, called by TCRdb with MiXCR from the 5' RACE reads. Seen here are roughly 450,000 distinct CDR3 sequences, roughly 20% observed once, and the top ten hold approximately 13%. Sequenced material: PBMCs or a T cell subset sorted from them (not recorded which). These receptors originate from an adult woman who had mild COVID-19 (a few samples of this study predate the infection). Cell type and time point are not known. The CDR3 runs from the conserved cysteine through the conserved F or W. Rows give clone size only sometimes, using once, few, many, or a class for an expanded clone.

v_call	j_call	clone_size	cdr3_aa
TRBV5-1	TRBJ2-1	many	CASSYRDRGYNEQFF
TRBV3-1	TRBJ2-1	.	CASSQDLYRDINEQFF
TRBV29-1	TRBJ1-2	.	CSVGFGNYGYTF
TRBV9	TRBJ2-1	.	CASSVDVRDGYNEQFF
TRBV4-2	TRBJ1-1	few	CASTSREMNTEAFF
TRBV7-9	TRBJ1-2	few	CASSFLSGYTF
TRBV12-3/TRBV12-4	TRBJ2-5	few	CASSFLDAYQETQYF
TRBV20-1	TRBJ2-3	few	CSAGDGYTDTQYF
TRBV30	TRBJ1-5	.	CAWSARQGYNQPQHF
TRBV5-1	TRBJ2-2	many	CASSLGHRDTGELFF
TRBV20-1	TRBJ2-3	few	CSAPRGGPADTQYF
TRBV20-1	TRBJ2-7	.	CSARTSSYEQYF
TRBV12-3/TRBV12-4	TRBJ2-7	.	CASTDRADEQYF
TRBV6-6	TRBJ1-4	.	CASSPGLKSNENEKLFF
TRBV30	TRBJ1-2	few	CAWSPTGSYGYTF
TRBV9	TRBJ2-3	.	CASSALAGENTDTQYF
TRBV7-2	TRBJ2-5	.	CASSLAAAGTQETQYF
TRBV6-5	TRBJ2-7	few	CASSSAITPTRRYEQYF
TRBV7-3	TRBJ2-3	.	CASTSGTGGLTQYF
TRBV20-1	TRBJ2-5	.	CSAGGRVETQYF
TRBV5-1	TRBJ1-2	few	CASSLGQEFYGYTF
TRBV29-1	TRBJ1-5	few	CSVGDSNQPQHF
TRBV10-3	TRBJ2-2	.	CAIERTLNTGELFF
TRBV7-9	TRBJ2-7	few	CASSWDRGRSYEQYF
TRBV6-5	TRBJ2-7	.	CASSYSKRSLYEQYF
TRBV4-1	TRBJ2-5	few	CASSRRLAGQETQYF
TRBV5-1	TRBJ2-7	.	CASSFETEQYF
TRBV5-4	TRBJ2-7	few	CASSLEGREQYF